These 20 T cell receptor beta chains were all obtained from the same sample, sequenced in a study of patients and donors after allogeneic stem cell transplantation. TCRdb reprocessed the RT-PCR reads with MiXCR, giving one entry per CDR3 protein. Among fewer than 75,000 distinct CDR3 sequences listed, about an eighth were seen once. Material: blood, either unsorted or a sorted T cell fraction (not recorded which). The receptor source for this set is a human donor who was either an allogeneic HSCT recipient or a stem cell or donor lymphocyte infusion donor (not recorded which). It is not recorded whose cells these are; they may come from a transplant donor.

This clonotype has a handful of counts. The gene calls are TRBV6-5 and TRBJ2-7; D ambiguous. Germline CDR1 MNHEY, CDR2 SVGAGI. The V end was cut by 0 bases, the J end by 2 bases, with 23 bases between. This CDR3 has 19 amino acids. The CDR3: CASSYSVSGPKNRPYEQYF. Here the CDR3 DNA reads TGTGCCAGCAGTTACTCGGTGTCAGGTCCAAAAAACCGACCCTACGAGCAGTACTTC.

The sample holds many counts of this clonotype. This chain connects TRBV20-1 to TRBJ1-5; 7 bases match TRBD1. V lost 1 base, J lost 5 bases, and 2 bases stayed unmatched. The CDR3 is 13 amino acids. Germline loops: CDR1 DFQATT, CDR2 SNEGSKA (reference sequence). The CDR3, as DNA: TGCAGTGCTAGAGTTGACAGGGATCAGCCCCAGCATTTT. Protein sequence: CSARVDRDQPQHF.

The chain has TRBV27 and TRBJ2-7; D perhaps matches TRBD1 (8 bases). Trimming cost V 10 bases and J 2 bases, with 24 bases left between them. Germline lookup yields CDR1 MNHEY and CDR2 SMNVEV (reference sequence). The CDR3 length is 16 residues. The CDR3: CATRLTGDYSTYEQYF. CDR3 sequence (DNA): TGTGCCACCCGCCTGACAGGGGACTACTCTACCTACGAGCAGTACTTC.

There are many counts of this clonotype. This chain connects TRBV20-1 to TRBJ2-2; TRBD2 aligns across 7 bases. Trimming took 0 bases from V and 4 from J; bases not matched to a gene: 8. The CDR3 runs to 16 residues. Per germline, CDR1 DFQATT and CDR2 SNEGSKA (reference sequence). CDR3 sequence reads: CSARDGLAELTGELFF. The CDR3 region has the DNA TGCAGTGCTAGAGATGGTCTAGCGGAACTCACCGGGGAGCTGTTTTTT.

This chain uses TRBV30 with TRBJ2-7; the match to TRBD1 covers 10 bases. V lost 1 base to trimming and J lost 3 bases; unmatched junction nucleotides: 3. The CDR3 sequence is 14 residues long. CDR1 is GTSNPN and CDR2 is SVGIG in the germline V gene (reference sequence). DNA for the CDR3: TGTGCCTGGAGTGAGGGGACAGGGGACTACGAGCAGTACTTC. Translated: CAWSEGTGDYEQYF.

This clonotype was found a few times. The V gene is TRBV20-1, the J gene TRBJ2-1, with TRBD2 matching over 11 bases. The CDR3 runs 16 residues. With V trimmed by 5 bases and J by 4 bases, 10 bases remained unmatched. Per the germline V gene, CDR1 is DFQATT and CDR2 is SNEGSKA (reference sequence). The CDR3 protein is CSAPSLAGGEYNEQFF. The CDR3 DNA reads TGCAGTGCTCCGAGCCTAGCGGGAGGTGAATACAATGAGCAGTTCTTC.

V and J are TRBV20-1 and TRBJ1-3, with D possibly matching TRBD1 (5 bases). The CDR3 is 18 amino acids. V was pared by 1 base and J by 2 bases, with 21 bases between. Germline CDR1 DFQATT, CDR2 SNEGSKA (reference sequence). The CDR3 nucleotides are TGCAGTGCTAGAGCCAGCCGGGACCCCGTGGGTACTGGAAACACCATATATTTT. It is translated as CSARASRDPVGTGNTIYF.

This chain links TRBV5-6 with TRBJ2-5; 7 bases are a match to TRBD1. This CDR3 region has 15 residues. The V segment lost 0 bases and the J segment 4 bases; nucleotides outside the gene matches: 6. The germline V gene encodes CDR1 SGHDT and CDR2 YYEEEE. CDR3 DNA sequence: TGTGCCAGCAGCTTGGTACCAGGGGGTGGAGAGACCCAGTACTTC. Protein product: CASSLVPGGGETQYF.

The chain's CDR3 is CASSPGQGAFVEQYF. The CDR3 nucleotides are TGTGCCAGCAGCCCGGGACAGGGGGCGTTCGTTGAGCAGTACTTC. V usage is TRBV11-2 and J usage is TRBJ2-7; 12 nucleotides line up with TRBD1. The CDR3 totals 15 residues. In germline, CDR1 is SGHAT, CDR2 FQNNGV. The V and J ends lost 5 bases and 7 bases, in that order; junction bases with no gene match: 9.

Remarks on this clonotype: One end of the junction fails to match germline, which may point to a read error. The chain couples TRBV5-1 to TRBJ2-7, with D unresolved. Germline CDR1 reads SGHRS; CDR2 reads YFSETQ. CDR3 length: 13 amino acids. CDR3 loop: CASSLLDDYEQYF. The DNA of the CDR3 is TGTGCCAGCAGCTTGCTGGACGACTACGAGCAGTACTTC.

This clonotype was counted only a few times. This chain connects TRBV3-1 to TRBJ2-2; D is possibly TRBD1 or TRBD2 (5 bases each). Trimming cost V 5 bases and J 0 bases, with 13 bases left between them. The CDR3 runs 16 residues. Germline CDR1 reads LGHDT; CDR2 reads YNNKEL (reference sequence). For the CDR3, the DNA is TGTGCCAGCAGCAGAACCGGGACGACGAACACCGGGGAGCTGTTTTTT. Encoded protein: CASSRTGTTNTGELFF.

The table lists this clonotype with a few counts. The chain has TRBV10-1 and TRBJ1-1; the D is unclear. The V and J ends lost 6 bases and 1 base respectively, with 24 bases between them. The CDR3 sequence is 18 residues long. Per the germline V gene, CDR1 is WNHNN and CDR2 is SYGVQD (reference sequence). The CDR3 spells CASSQKNRALNPNTEAFF. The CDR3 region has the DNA TGCGCCAGCAGCCAAAAAAACCGGGCCCTGAACCCGAACACTGAAGCTTTCTTT.

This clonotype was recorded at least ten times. The CDR3 is CASSSLGGRAPYNEQFF. The CDR3 DNA reads as TGTGCCAGCAGTTCTTTAGGCGGGAGGGCCCCCTACAATGAGCAGTTCTTC. The V gene is TRBV6-5, the J gene TRBJ2-1, with 9 bases that match TRBD2. V lost 4 bases and J lost 2; bases outside the gene matches: 9. The CDR3 loop spans 17 amino acids. The germline gives CDR1 MNHEY, CDR2 SVGAGI.

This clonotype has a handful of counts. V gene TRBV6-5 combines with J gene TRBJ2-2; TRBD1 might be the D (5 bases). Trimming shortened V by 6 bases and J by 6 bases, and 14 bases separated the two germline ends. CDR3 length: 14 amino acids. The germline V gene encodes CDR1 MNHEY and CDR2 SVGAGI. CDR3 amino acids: CASSPGPLSGELFF. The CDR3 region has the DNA TGTGCCAGCAGCCCAGGGCCGCTATCCGGGGAGCTGTTTTTT.

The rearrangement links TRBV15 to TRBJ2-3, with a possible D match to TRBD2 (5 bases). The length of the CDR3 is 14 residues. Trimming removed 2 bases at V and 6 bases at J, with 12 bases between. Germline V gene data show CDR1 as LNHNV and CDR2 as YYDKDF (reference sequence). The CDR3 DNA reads TGTGCCACCAGCAGATTGGGTAGCGCCGATACGCAGTATTTT. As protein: CATSRLGSADTQYF.

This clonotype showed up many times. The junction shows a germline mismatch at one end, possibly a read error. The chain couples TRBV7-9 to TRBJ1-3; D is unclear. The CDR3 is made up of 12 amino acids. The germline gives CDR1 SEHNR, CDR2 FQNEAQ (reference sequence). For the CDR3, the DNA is TGTGCCAGCAGCTTAGTAAGCCTTTGGGCCGATTTT. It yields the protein CASSLVSLWADF. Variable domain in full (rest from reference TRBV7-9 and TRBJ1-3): DTGVSQNPRHKITKRGQNVTFRCDPISEHNRLYWYRQTLGQGPEFLTYFQNEAQLEKSRLLSDRFSAERPKGSFSTLEIQRTEQGDSAMYLCASSLVSLWADFGEGSWLTVV.

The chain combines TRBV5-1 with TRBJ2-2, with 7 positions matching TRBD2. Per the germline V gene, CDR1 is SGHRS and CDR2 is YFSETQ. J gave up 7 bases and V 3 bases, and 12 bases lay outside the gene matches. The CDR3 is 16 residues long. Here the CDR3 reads CASSSEREGLYGELFF. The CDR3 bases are TGCGCCAGCAGCTCGGAGAGGGAGGGCCTGTACGGGGAGCTGTTTTTT. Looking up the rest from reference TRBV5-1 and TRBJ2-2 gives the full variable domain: KAGVTQTPRYLIKTRGQQVTLSCSPISGHRSVSWYQQTPGQGLQFLFEYFSETQRNKGNFPGRFSGRQFSNSRSEMNVSTLELGDSALYLCASSSEREGLYGELFFGEGSRLTVL.

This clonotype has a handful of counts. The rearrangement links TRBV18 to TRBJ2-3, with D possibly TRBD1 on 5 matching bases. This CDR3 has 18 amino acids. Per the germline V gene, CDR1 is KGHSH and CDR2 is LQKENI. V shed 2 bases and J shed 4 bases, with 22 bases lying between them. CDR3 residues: CASSPRAGKGQGPDTQYF. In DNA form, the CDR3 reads TGTGCCAGCTCACCAAGAGCCGGTAAGGGGCAGGGTCCAGATACGCAGTATTTT.

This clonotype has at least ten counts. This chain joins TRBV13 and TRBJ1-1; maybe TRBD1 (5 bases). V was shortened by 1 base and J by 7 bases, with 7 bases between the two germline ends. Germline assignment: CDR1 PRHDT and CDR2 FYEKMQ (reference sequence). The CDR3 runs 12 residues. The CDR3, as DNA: TGTGCCAGCAGCTTAGAAACAGGTGAAGCTTTCTTT. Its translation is CASSLETGEAFF.

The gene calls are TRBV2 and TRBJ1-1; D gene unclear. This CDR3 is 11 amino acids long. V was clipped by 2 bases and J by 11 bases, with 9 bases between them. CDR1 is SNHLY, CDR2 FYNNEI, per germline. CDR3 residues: CASSERLDAFF. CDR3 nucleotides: TGTGCCAGCAGTGAAAGACTGGATGCTTTCTTT.